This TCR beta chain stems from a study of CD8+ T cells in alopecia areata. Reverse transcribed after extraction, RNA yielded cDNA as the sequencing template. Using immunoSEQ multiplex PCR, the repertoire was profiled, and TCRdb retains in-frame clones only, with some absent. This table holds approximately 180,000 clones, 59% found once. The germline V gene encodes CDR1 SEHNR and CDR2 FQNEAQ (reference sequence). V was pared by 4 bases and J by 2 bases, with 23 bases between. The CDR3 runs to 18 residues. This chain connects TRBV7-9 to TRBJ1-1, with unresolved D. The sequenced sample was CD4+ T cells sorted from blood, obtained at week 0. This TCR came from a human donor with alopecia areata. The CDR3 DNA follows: TGTGCCAGCAGCTCCCCTAACCTAGGACGGAGGGATAACACTGAAGCTTTCTTT. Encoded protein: CASSSPNLGRRDNTEAFF. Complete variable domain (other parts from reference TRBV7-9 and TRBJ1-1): DTGVSQNPRHKITKRGQNVTFRCDPISEHNRLYWYRQTLGQGPEFLTYFQNEAQLEKSRLLSDRFSAERPKGSFSTLEIQRTEQGDSAMYLCASSSPNLGRRDNTEAFFGQGTRLTVV.